The entry below describes one T cell receptor beta chain. TCR beta sequences were obtained from blood CD8+ and CD4+ T cells. This sample was taken from a study of CD8 T cells in Susac syndrome. Looked up from germline, CDR1 is MNHNY and CDR2 is SVGAGI (reference sequence). The CDR3 has 13 residues. V lost 2 bases, J lost 7 bases, and 12 bases lay in between. After extraction with the RNeasy kit, roughly 0.45 to 1 ug of the RNA was reverse transcribed using random hexamers. Amplification of TCR beta CDR3 by immunoSEQ multiplex PCR spanned 54 Vbeta and 13 Jbeta. TCRdb analysed the immunoSEQ multiplex PCR reads with MiXCR anew, one entry per CDR3 protein. The data show 330,000 or so distinct CDR3 sequences, roughly 85% seen once.

The rearrangement joins TRBV6-6 to TRBJ2-7, with D maybe TRBD2 (5 bases). This receptor was taken from a human donor with multiple sclerosis. Sequencing was done on a sample of CD8+ T cells from PBMCs. The CDR3 loop is CASSYEGSREQYF. DNA of the CDR3: TGTGCCAGCAGTTACGAGGGATCAAGAGAGCAGTACTTC.